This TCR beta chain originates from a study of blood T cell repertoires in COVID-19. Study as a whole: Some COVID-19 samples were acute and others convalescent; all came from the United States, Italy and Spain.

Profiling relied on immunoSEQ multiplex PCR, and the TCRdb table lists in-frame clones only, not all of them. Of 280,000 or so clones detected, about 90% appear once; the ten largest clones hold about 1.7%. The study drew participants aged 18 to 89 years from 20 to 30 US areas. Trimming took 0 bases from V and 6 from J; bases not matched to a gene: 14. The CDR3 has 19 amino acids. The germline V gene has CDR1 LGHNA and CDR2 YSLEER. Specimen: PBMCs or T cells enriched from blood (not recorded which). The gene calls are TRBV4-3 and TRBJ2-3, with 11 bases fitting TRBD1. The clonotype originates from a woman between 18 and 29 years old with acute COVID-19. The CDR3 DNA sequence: TGCGCCAGCAGCCAAGAAAGGGACCCCCGGACAGGGGGCTGGGATACGCAGTATTTT. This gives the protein CASSQERDPRTGGWDTQYF.